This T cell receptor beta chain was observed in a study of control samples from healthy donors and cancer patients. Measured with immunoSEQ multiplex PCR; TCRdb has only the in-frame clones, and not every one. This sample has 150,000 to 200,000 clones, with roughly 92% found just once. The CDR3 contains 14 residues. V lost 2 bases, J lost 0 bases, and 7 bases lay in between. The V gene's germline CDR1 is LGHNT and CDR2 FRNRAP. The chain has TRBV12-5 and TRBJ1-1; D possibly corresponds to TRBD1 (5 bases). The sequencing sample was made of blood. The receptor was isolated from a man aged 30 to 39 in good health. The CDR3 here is CASGLWGLNTEAFF. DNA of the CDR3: TGTGCTAGTGGTTTGTGGGGCCTGAACACTGAAGCTTTCTTT.